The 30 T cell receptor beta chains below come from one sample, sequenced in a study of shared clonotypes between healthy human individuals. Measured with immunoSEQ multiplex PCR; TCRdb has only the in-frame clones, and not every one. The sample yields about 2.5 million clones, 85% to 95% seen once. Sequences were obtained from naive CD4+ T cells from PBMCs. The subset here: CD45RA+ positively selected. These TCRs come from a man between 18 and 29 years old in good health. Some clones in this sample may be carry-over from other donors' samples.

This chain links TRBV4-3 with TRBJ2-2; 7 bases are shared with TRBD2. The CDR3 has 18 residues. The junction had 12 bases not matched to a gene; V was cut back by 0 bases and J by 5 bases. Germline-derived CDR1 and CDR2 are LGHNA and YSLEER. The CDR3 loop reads CASSQEVSGKGWTGELFF. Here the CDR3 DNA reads TGCGCCAGCAGCCAAGAAGTAAGCGGGAAAGGGTGGACCGGGGAGCTGTTTTTT.

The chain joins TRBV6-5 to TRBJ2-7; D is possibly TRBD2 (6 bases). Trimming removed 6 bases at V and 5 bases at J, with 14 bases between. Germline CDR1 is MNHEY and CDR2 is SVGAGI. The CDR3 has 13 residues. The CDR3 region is CASRPLLADEQYF. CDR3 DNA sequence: TGTGCCAGCAGACCGTTACTAGCAGACGAGCAGTACTTC.

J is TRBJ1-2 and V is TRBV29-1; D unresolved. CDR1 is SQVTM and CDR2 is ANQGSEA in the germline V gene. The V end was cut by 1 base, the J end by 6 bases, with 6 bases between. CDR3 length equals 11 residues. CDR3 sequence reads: CSVEGEDGYTF. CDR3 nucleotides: TGCAGCGTTGAAGGAGAGGATGGCTACACCTTC.

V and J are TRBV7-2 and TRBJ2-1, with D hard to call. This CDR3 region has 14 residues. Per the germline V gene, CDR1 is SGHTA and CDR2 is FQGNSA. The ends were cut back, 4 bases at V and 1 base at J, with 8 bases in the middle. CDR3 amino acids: CASSSVGSYNEQFF. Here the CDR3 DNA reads TGTGCCAGCAGCTCCGTCGGGTCCTACAATGAGCAGTTCTTC.

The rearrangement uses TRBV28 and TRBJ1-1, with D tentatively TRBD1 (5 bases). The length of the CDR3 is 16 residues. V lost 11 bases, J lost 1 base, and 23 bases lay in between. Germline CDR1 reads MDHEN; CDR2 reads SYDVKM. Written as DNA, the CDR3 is TGTGCCGCCTCGGTCCGAGGGCGGGGCTCGAACACTGAAGCTTTCTTT. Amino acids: CAASVRGRGSNTEAFF.

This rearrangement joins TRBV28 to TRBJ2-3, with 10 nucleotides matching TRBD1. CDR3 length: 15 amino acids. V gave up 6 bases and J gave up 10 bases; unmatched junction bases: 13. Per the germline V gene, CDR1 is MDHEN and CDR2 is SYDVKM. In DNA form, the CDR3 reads TGTGCCAGCAGCCGTCCCGGGACAGGGGCCCGGGCGCAGTATTTT. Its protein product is CASSRPGTGARAQYF.

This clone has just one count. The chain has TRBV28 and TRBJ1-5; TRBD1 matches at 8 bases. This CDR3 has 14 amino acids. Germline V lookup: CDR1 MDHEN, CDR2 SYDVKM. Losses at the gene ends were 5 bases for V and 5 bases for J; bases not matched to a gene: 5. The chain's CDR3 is CASSTPTGDQPQHF. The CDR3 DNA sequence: TGTGCCAGCAGTACACCGACAGGGGATCAGCCCCAGCATTTT.

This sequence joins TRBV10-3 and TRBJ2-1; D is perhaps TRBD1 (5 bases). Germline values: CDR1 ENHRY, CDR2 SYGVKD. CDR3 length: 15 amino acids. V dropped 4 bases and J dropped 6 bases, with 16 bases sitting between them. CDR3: CAISGGAGVANEQFF. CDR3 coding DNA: TGTGCCATCAGTGGGGGCGCCGGAGTGGCCAATGAGCAGTTCTTC.

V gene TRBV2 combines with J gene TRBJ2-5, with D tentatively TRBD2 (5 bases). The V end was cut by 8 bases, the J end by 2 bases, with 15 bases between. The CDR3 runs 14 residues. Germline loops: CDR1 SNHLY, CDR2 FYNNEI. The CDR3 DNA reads TGTGCCAGCGTAGAGGCCAGCGGTCAAGAGACCCAGTACTTC. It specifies CASVEASGQETQYF.

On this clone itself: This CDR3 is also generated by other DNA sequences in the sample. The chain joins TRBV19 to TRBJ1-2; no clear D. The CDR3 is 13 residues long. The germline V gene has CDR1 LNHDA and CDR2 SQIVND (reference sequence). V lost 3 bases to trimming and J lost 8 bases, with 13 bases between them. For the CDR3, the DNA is TGTGCCAGTAGTATTCTCGGTGGATACGGCTACACCTTC. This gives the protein CASSILGGYGYTF.

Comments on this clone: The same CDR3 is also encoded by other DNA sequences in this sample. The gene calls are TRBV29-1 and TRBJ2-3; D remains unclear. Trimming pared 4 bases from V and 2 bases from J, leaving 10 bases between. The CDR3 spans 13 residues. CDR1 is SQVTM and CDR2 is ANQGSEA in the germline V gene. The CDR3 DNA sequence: TGCAGCGTTGGGACCCGATACACAGATACGCAGTATTTT. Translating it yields CSVGTRYTDTQYF.

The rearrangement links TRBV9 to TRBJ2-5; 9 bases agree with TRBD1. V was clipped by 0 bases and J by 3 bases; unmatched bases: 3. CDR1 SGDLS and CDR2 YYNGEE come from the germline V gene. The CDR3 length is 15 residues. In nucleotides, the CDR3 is TGTGCCAGCAGCGTAGGGGGACAGGGAGAAGAGACCCAGTACTTC. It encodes CASSVGGQGEETQYF.

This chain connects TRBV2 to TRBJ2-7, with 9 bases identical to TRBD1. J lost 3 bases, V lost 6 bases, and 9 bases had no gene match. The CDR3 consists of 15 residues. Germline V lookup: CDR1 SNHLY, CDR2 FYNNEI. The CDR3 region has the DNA TGTGCCAGCAGCAAATGGGGACAGGGATACTACGAGCAGTACTTC. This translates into CASSKWGQGYYEQYF.

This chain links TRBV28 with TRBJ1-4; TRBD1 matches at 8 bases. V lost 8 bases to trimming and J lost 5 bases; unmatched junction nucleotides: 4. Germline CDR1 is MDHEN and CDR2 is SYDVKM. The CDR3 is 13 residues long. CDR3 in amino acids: CASGDRGNEKLFF. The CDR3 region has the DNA TGTGCCAGCGGCGACAGGGGAAATGAAAAACTGTTTTTT.

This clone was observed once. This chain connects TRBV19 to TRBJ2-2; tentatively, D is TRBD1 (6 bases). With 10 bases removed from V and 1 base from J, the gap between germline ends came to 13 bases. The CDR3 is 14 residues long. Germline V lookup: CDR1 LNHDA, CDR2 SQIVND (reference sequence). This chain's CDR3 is CATQDSRNTGELFF. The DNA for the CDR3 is TGTGCCACTCAGGACAGCCGGAACACCGGGGAGCTGTTTTTT. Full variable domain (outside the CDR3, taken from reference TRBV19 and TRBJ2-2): DGGITQSPKYLFRKEGQNVTLSCEQNLNHDAMYWYRQDPGQGLRLIYYSQIVNDFQKGDIAEGYSVSREKKESFPLTVTSAQKNPTAFYLCATQDSRNTGELFFGEGSRLTVL.

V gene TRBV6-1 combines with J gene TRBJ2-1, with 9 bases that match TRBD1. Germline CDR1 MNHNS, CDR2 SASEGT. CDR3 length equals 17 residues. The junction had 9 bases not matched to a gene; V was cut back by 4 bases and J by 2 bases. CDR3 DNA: TGTGCCAGCAGTGGGGGCCTCAACAGGGGGCCCTACAATGAGCAGTTCTTC. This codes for CASSGGLNRGPYNEQFF.

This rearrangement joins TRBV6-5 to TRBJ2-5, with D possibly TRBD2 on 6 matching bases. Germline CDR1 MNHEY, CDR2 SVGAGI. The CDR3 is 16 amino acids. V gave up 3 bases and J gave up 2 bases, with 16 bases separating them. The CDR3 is CASSYLAGRGQETQYF. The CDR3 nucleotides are TGTGCCAGCAGTTATTTGGCCGGACGGGGGCAAGAGACCCAGTACTTC.

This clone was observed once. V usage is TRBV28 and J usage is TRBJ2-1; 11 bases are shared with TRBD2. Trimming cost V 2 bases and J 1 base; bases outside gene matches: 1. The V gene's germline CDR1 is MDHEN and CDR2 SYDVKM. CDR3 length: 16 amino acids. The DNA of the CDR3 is TGTGCCAGCAGTTTAAGGACTAGCGGGTCCTACAATGAGCAGTTCTTC. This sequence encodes CASSLRTSGSYNEQFF.

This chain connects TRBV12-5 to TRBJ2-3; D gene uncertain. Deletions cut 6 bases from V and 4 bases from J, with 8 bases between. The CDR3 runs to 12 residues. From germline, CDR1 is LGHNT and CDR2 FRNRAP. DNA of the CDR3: TGTGCTAGTGGATACGGAGCAGATACGCAGTATTTT. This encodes CASGYGADTQYF.

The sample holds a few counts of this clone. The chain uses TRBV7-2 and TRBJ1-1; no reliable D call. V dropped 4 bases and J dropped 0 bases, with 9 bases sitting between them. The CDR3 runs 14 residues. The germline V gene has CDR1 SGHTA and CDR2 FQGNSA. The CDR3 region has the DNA TGTGCCAGCAGCTGGGAGCGCATGAACACTGAAGCTTTCTTT. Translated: CASSWERMNTEAFF.

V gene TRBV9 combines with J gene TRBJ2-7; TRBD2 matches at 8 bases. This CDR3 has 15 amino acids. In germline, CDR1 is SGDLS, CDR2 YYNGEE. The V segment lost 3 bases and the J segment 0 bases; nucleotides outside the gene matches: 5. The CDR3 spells CASSAGSGVSYEQYF. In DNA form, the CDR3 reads TGTGCCAGCAGCGCCGGTAGCGGGGTCTCCTACGAGCAGTACTTC.

The CDR3 nucleotides read TGCAGCGCCCTGATCCCCTACGAGCAGTACTTC. Translated: CSALIPYEQYF. The rearrangement joins TRBV29-1 to TRBJ2-7, with D unresolved. This CDR3 has 11 residues. The germline gives CDR1 SQVTM, CDR2 ANQGSEA. V was shortened by 7 bases and J by 2 bases, with 9 bases between the two germline ends.

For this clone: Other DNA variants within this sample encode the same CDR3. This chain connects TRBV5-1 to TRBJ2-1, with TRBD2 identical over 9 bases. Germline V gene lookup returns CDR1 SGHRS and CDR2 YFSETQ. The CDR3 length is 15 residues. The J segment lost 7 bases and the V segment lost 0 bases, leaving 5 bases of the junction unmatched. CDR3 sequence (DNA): TGCGCCAGCAGCTTGGAACTAGCGGGTGGAAATGAGCAGTTCTTC. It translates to CASSLELAGGNEQFF. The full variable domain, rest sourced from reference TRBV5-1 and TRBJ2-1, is KAGVTQTPRYLIKTRGQQVTLSCSPISGHRSVSWYQQTPGQGLQFLFEYFSETQRNKGNFPGRFSGRQFSNSRSEMNVSTLELGDSALYLCASSLELAGGNEQFFGPGTRLTVL.

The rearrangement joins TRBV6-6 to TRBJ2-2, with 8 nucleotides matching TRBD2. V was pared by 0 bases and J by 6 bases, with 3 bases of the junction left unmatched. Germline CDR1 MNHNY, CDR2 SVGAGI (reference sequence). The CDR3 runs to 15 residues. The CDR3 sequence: CASSYSGLAPGELFF. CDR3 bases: TGTGCCAGCAGTTACTCCGGACTAGCTCCCGGGGAGCTGTTTTTT.

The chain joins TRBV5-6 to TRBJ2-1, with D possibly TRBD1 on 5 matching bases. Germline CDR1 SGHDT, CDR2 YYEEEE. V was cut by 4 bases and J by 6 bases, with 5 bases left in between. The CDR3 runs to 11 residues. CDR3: CASSTGNEQFF. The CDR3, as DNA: TGTGCCAGCAGCACAGGCAATGAGCAGTTCTTC.

The DNA of the CDR3 is TGTGCCAGCAGCCCGGGGATTACCAGTAGCGGGAGTGTCTACAATGAGCAGTTCTTC. This translates into CASSPGITSSGSVYNEQFF. The rearrangement links TRBV5-6 to TRBJ2-1, with 9 bases matching TRBD2. V lost 4 bases to trimming and J lost 3 bases; unmatched junction nucleotides: 17. The CDR3 runs 19 residues. Per germline, CDR1 SGHDT and CDR2 YYEEEE.

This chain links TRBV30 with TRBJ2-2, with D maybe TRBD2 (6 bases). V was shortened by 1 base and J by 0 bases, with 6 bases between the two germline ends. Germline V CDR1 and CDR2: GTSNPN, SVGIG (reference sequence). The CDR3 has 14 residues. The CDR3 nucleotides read TGTGCCTGGAGTGGGGAGGCGAACACCGGGGAGCTGTTTTTT. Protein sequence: CAWSGEANTGELFF.

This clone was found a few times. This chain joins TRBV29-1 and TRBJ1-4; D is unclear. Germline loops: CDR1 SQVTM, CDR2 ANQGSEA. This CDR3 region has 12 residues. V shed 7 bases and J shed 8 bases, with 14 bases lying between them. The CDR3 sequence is CSASGPGEKLFF. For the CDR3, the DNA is TGCAGCGCCTCAGGACCGGGGGAAAAACTGTTTTTT.

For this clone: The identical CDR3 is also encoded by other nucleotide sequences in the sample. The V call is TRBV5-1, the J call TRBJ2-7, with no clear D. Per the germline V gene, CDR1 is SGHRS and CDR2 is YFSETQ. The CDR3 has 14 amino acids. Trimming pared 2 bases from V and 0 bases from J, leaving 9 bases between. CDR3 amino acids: CASSLVTASYEQYF. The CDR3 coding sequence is TGCGCCAGCAGCTTAGTGACGGCCTCCTACGAGCAGTACTTC. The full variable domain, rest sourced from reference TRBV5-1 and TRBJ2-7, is KAGVTQTPRYLIKTRGQQVTLSCSPISGHRSVSWYQQTPGQGLQFLFEYFSETQRNKGNFPGRFSGRQFSNSRSEMNVSTLELGDSALYLCASSLVTASYEQYFGPGTRLTVT.

CDR3 residues: CASSLLGTSVYNEQFF. CDR3 bases: TGTGCCAGCAGCTTATTGGGGACTAGCGTTTACAATGAGCAGTTCTTC. V usage is TRBV7-3 and J usage is TRBJ2-1, with 10 bases aligning to TRBD2. Germline V gene data show CDR1 as SGHTA and CDR2 as FQGTGA. With 2 bases clipped from V and 4 bases from J, the junction kept 5 bases outside the gene matches. The CDR3 spans 16 residues.